The source of this T cell receptor (beta chain) is a study of cytomegalovirus exposure and HLA in healthy donors. The PCR employed 60 Vbeta primers together with 13 Jbeta primers. Authors' analysis steps: In a later analysis, the count reached about 75 million unique TCR beta chains, with roughly 12 million shared. Assay: immunoSEQ multiplex PCR; the TCRdb copy retains only in-frame clones and omits some. That table supplies the V and J calls and clone size; D and trimming were determined from the DNA. The sample lists about 100,000 clones, around 72% occurring once. The germline V and J ends were trimmed by 5 bases and 4 bases, with 13 bases remaining between them. In germline, CDR1 is SGHAT, CDR2 FQNNGV. CDR3 length: 14 residues.

This chain uses TRBV11-2 with TRBJ2-3; weak D call: TRBD1 (6 bases). The sequencing input was PBMCs. This sequence was found in a male donor in good health and CMV-seropositive. In nucleotides, the CDR3 is TGTGCCAGCAGCCCACAGGGTACAGCAGATACGCAGTATTTT. The encoded protein is CASSPQGTADTQYF. Complete variable domain (other parts from reference TRBV11-2 and TRBJ2-3): EAGVAQSPRYKIIEKRQSVAFWCNPISGHATLYWYQQILGQGPKLLIQFQNNGVVDDSQLPKDRFSAERLKGVDSTLKIQPAKLEDSAVYLCASSPQGTADTQYFGPGTRLTVL.